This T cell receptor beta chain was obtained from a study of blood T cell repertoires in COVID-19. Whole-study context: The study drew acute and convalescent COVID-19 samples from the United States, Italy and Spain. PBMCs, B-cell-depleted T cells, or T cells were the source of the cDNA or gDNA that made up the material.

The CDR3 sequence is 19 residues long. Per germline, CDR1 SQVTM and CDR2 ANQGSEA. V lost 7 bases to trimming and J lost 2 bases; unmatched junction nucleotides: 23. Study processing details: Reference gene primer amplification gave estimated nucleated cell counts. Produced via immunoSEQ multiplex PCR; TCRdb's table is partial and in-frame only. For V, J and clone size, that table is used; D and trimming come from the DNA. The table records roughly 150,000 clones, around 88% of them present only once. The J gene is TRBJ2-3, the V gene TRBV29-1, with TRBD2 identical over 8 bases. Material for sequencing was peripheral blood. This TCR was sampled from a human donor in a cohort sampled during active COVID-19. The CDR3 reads CSAGGTGGKVRELTDTQYF. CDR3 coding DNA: TGCAGCGCGGGGGGGACTGGCGGGAAAGTGCGTGAGCTCACAGATACGCAGTATTTT.